The clone carrying this TCR beta chain was observed many times. The sorted Tregs were CD4+CD25+CD127-/low cells. TCRdb redid the calling of the 5' RACE reads with MiXCR, one entry per CDR3 protein. The sample comprises under 45,000 distinct CDR3 sequences, less than 25% of which are singletons, and under 5% rests with the top ten. The TCR was taken from a female donor with breast cancer. What was sequenced was Tregs sorted from blood.

Here the CDR3 reads CSARGHSNQPQHF. The CDR3 bases are TGCAGTGCTAGAGGGCATAGCAATCAGCCCCAGCATTTT. The chain joins TRBV20-1 to TRBJ1-5, with no clear D. The V gene's germline CDR1 is DFQATT and CDR2 SNEGSKA (reference sequence). This CDR3 spans 13 amino acids. V shed 1 base and J shed 0 bases, with 4 bases lying between them.